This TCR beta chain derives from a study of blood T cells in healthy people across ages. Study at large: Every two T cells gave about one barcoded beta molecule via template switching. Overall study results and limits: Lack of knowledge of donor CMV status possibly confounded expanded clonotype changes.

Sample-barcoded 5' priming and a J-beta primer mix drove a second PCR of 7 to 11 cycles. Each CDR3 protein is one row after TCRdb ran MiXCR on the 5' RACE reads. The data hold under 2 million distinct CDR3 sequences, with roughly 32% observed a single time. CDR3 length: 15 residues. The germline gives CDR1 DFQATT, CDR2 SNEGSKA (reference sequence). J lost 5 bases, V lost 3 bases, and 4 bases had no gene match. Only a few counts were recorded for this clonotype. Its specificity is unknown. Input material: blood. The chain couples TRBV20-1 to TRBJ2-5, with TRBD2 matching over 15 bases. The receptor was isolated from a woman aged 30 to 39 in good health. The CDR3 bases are TGCAGTGCTAGGGCAGGGACTAGCGGGAGGGAGACCCAGTACTTC. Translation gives CSARAGTSGRETQYF.